The present TCR beta chain was sequenced within a study of PD-1 blockade in classical Hodgkin lymphoma. V was pared by 2 bases and J by 8 bases, with 18 bases between. The CDR3 extends over 15 amino acids. Germline V gives CDR1 SGHVS, CDR2 FNYEAQ. Study-level findings and limits: Some patients started nivolumab under 1 year after ASCT, and they were excluded. Complete responders started with a diversity level that resembled newly diagnosed patients at baseline. Significant TCR diversity gains by C4D1 occurred in CD4+ but not CD8+ cells.

Some clones are missing from TCRdb's copy, which holds only in-frame ones; the method was immunoSEQ multiplex PCR. This sample has around 20,000 clones; around 80% occur once, and the top ten carry about 22%. Time point specified: cycle 4 day 1 (C4D1), after 5 to 7 weeks of nivolumab. With no exception, relapse followed autologous stem cell transplantation in all patients, and brentuximab vedotin exposure varied. With respect to this clone: Its antigen is not known.

The chain joins TRBV7-6 to TRBJ1-1, with D uncertain. The source was peripheral blood mononuclear cells (PBMCs), collected before the fourth cycle of nivolumab. The TCR was taken from a human donor with classical Hodgkin lymphoma. Written as DNA, the CDR3 is TGTGCCAGCAGCTTACTTTTCGTCTTGGACGGGGAAGCTTTCTTT. It encodes CASSLLFVLDGEAFF.